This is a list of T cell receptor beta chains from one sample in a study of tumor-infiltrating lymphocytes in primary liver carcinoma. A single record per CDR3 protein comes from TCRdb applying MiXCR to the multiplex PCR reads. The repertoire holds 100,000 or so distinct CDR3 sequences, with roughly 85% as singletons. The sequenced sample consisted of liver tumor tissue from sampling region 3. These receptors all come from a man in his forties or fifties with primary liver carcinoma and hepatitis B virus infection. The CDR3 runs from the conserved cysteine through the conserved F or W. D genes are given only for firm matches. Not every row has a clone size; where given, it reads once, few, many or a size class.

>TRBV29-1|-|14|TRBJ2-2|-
CSTSLGTGAGELFF
TGCAGCACCTCCCTTGGCACAGGAGCCGGGGAGCTGTTTTTT
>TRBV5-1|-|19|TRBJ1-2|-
CASSSPSTETGEGDYGYTF
TGCGCCAGCAGCAGCCCCTCGACAGAGACGGGGGAAGGGGACTATGGCTACACCTTC
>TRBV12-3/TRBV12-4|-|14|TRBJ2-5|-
CASSPAVVEETQYF
TGTGCCAGCAGTCCCGCTGTGGTTGAAGAGACACAGTACTTC
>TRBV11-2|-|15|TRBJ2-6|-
CATQRPCSGANALTF
TGTGCCACCCAGCGGCCGTGCTCTGGGGCCAACGCCCTAACTTTC
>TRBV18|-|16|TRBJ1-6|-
CASSPPSRGSNSPLHF
TGTGCCAGCTCACCCCCCAGCCGGGGAAGTAATTCACCCCTCCACTTT
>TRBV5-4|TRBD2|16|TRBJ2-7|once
CASSHPTSGTAYELYF
TGTGCCAGCAGTCACCCGACTAGCGGGACCGCCTACGAGCTGTACTTC
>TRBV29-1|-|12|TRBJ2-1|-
CSLGEGPNGQFF
TGCAGCCTAGGAGAGGGCCCCAATGGGCAGTTCTTC
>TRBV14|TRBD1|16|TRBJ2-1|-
CASCHRQGGRLNEQFF
TGTGCCAGCTGTCACCGACAGGGGGGCCGGTTAAATGAGCAGTTCTTC
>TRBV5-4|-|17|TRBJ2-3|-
CASSAPGISAVGVTQYF
TGTGCCAGCAGCGCCCCCGGGATTAGCGCTGTGGGGGTTACCCAGTATTTT
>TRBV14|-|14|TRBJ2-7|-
CASSLGIGVYEEYF
TGTGCCAGTAGCCTAGGGATCGGCGTTTACGAGGAGTACTTC
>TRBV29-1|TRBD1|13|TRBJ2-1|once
CSPPRGQGEAQFF
TGCAGCCCCCCACGAGGACAGGGAGAGGCCCAGTTCTTC
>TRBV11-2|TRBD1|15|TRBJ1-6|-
CASNREDRAYSPLHF
TGTGCCAGCAATCGCGAGGACAGGGCCTATTCACCCCTCCACTTT
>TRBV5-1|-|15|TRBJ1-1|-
CASSLGQAMYAEAFF
TGCGCCAGCAGCTTGGGACAGGCTATGTACGCTGAAGCTTTCTTT
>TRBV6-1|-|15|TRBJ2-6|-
CASSEFSQEVNALTF
TGTGCCAGCAGTGAATTCTCCCAAGAGGTCAACGCCCTGACTTTC
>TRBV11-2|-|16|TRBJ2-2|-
CASSLHGFSDTGELFF
TGTGCCAGCAGCTTGCATGGGTTTTCAGACACCGGGGAGCTGTTTTTT
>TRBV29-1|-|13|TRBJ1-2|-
CSVPAASADDYTF
TGCAGTGTTCCAGCGGCCTCGGCGGACGACTACACCTTC
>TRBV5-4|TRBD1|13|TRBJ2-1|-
CTSSLGQYNEQFF
TGTACCAGCAGCTTGGGACAGTACAATGAGCAGTTCTTC
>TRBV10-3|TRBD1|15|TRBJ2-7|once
CALTRRTGASYEQYF
TGTGCCTTGACTCGACGGACAGGGGCCTCCTACGAGCAGTACTTC
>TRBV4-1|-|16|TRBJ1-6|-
CASSQEQSFYNSPLHF
TGCGCCAGCAGCCAAGAACAGAGCTTCTATAATTCACCTCTCCACTTT
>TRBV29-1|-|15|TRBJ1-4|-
CSVEDKEGRLRKLFF
TGCAGCGTTGAAGACAAGGAGGGAAGACTGAGAAAACTGTTTTTT
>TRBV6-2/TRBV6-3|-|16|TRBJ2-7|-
CAISYSSIDYSHEHYF
TGTGCCATCAGTTACTCGAGTATCGACTATTCCCACGAGCATTACTTC
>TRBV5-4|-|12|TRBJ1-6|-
CASTVQGSPLHF
TGTGCCAGCACCGTACAGGGATCACCCCTCCACTTT
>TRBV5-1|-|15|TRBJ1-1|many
CASSSAGRGSTEAFF
TGCGCCAGCAGCTCGGCGGGGAGGGGTAGCACTGAAGCTTTCTTT
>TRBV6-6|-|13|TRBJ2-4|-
CAIRRTRGNIQYF
TGTGCCATCAGGCGGACGAGGGGAAACATTCAGTACTTC
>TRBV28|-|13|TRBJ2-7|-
CASSTGARYEQYF
TGTGCCAGCAGTACTGGGGCGAGATACGAGCAGTACTTC
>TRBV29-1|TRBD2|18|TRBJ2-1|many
CSVGGRRTSGNRYNEQFF
TGCAGCGTTGGAGGCAGGCGCACTAGCGGGAATCGGTACAATGAGCAGTTCTTC
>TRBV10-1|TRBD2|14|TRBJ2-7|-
CANSGETSGYEQYF
TGCGCCAACAGTGGGGAGACTAGCGGATATGAGCAGTACTTC
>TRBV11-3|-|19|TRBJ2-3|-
CASSSGGSSVGARTNTQCF
TGCGCCAGCAGCTCTGGGGGAAGCTCTGTTGGAGCCCGCACAAATACGCAGTGTTTT
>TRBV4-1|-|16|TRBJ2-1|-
CASSQFPQGAGDEQFF
TGCGCCAGCAGCCAATTCCCCCAAGGGGCTGGGGACGAGCAGTTCTTC
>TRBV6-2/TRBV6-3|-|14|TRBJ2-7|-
CADSLRDGAHEQYF
TGTGCCGACAGCCTCCGGGACGGGGCCCACGAGCAGTACTTC
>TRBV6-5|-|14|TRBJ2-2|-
CASNYSRKREMLFF
TGTGCCAGCAATTACTCGAGGAAACGGGAGATGCTGTTTTTT
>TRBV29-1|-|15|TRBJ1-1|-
CGASPGWAMNTIAFF
TGCGGCGCTTCCCCGGGTTGGGCAATGAACACTATAGCTTTCTTT
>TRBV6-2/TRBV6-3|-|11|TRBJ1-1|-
CTSSGGAEALF
TGTACCAGCAGCGGGGGAGCAGAAGCTCTCTTT
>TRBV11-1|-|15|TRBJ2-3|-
CASSLPRKSTDMQYF
TGTGCCAGCAGTTTACCGAGGAAGAGCACAGATATGCAGTATTTT
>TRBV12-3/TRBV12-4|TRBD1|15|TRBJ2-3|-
CASTSEGAELYTQYF
TGTGCCAGCACTTCCGAGGGGGCTGAATTATATACGCAGTATTTT
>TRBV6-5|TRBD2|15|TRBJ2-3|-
CASSPGLAGADTQYF
TGTGCCAGCAGTCCAGGACTAGCGGGAGCAGATACGCAGTATTTT
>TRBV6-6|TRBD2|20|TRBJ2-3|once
CASSPRTSGSTKRDTDMQYF
TGTGCCAGCAGTCCAAGGACTAGCGGGAGTACAAAAAGGGACACAGATATGCAGTATTTT
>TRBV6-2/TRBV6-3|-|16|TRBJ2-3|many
CASSYGVSRSEDTQYF
TGTGCCAGCAGTTACGGGGTGTCCAGGAGTGAAGATACGCAGTATTTT
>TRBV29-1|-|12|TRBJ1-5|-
CSVGGGNQPHRF
-
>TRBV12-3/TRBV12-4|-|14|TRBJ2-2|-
CASMETANTGELPF
TGTGCCAGCATGGAGACAGCGAACACCGGGGAGCTGCCTTTT
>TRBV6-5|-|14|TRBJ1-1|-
CASSYRGVYAEAFF
TGTGCCAGCAGTTATCGGGGGGTCTATGCTGAAGCTTTCTTT
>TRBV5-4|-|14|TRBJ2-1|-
CASNLGGWNNEQFF
TGTGCCAGCAACCTTGGTGGCTGGAACAATGAGCAGTTCTTC
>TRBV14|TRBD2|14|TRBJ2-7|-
CVSIQQVSGAQQYF
TGTGTCAGCATCCAACAGGTTAGCGGGGCCCAGCAGTACTTC
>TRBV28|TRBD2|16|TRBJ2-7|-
CARSPRTSGLSYEQYF
TGTGCCAGGAGCCCAAGGACTAGCGGGCTTTCCTACGAGCAGTATTTC